The 27 T cell receptor beta chains listed next were all sequenced from one sample in a study of blood T cells in healthy people across ages. It was with a sample-barcoded 5' primer and a J-beta primer mix that a second PCR of roughly 7 to 12 cycles was run. TCRdb re-called the 5' RACE reads through MiXCR, storing one row per CDR3 protein. The sample shows about 800,000 distinct CDR3 sequences, more than 20% of them seen only once. This same sample was also part of a study on T cells of mothers and their children.

The sequencing sample was made of blood. Every receptor here comes from a boy between 10 and 17 years old in good health.

The rearrangement links TRBV20-1 to TRBJ2-6, with a tentative D call TRBD1 (6 bases). CDR1 is DFQATT and CDR2 is SNEGSKA in the germline V gene (reference sequence). The V gene lost 8 bases and the J gene lost 2 bases, with 19 bases spanning the gap. The CDR3 spans 16 residues. The CDR3, as DNA: TGCAGTACATTTGACAGGCAGATCCCTGGGGCCAACGTCCTGACTTTC. Its protein product is CSTFDRQIPGANVLTF.

CDR3 sequence (DNA): TGTGCCAGCGCCCTTGGACAGGGGGAGGTTCAGCCCCAGCATTTT. It yields the protein CASALGQGEVQPQHF. The chain is built from TRBV12-3 or TRBV12-4 and TRBJ1-5; 10 nucleotides match TRBD1. Trimming removed 8 bases from V and 6 bases from J; junction bases left unmatched: 10. The CDR3 loop spans 15 amino acids.

The chain combines TRBV12-3 or TRBV12-4 with TRBJ2-5, with a tentative D call TRBD2 (5 bases). The tail of the sequence fits TRBJ2-7 better, so the J call may be wrong. The CDR3 sequence is 14 residues long. The CDR3 sequence is CASSLTILGYEQYF. DNA for the CDR3: TGTGCCAGCAGTTTGACTATTTTGGGCTACGAGCAGTACTTC.

V is TRBV25-1 and J is TRBJ2-1; 10 bases map to TRBD2. CDR3 length equals 17 residues. From germline, CDR1 is MGHDK and CDR2 SYGVNS. After removal of 3 bases from V and 8 bases from J, the junction contained 13 bases not matched to a gene. CDR3 nucleotides: TGTGCCAGCAGTGACCCCGGCAGCACTAGCGGGATCGATGAGCAGTTCTTC. It yields the protein CASSDPGSTSGIDEQFF.

The chain carries TRBV6-5 and TRBJ1-5; D gene unclear. Trimming took 4 bases from V and 3 from J, leaving 16 bases between them. The CDR3 contains 16 residues. CDR1 is MNHEY, CDR2 SVGAGI, per germline. CDR3 bases: TGTGCCAGCAGTTCCTTCCCGGCGAGCGCCAATCAGCCCCAGCATTTT. Translating gives CASSSFPASANQPQHF.

The rearrangement uses TRBV4-1 and TRBJ2-2, with D possibly being TRBD2 (5 bases). V was trimmed by 3 bases and J by 7 bases, leaving 15 bases between them. Germline V gene lookup returns CDR1 MGHRA and CDR2 YSYEKL. This CDR3 has 15 amino acids. The CDR3 spells CASSQGYYGIGELFF. CDR3 nucleotides: TGCGCCAGCAGCCAGGGCTATTACGGGATCGGGGAGCTGTTTTTT.

This rearrangement joins TRBV20-1 to TRBJ2-5; D is unclear. With 2 bases removed from V and 7 bases from J, the gap between germline ends came to 8 bases. The CDR3 sequence is 11 residues long. Germline CDR1 DFQATT, CDR2 SNEGSKA (reference sequence). In DNA, the CDR3 is TGCAGTGCTAGAAGCCCCCCGACCCAGTACTTC. Amino acids: CSARSPPTQYF.

The chain joins TRBV6-2 or TRBV6-3 to TRBJ2-7, with 14 positions matching TRBD2. The CDR3 is 17 residues long. The germline V gene has CDR1 MNHEY and CDR2 SVGEGT. The J segment lost 2 bases and the V segment lost 2 bases, leaving 5 bases of the junction unmatched. This CDR3 is CASSYETSGRATYEQYF. As DNA, the CDR3 is TGTGCCAGCAGTTACGAGACTAGCGGGAGGGCGACCTACGAGCAGTACTTC.

This rearrangement joins TRBV7-2 to TRBJ2-1; 8 bases fit TRBD2. The DNA end is more similar to TRBJ2-5, so the J call may be wrong. From germline, CDR1 is SGHTA and CDR2 FQGNSA. The CDR3 contains 14 residues. The DNA of the CDR3 is TGTGCCAGCACCAAGCGGGCGGGGGGAGAGACCCAGTACTTC. It translates to CASTKRAGGETQYF.

The chain joins TRBV6-1 to TRBJ2-3, with D perhaps TRBD1 (7 bases). Germline V gene lookup returns CDR1 MNHNS and CDR2 SASEGT. The CDR3 runs to 16 residues. With 6 bases removed from V and 2 bases from J, the gap between germline ends came to 18 bases. CDR3 residues: CASSRLGGYNTDTQYF. The CDR3 bases are TGTGCCAGCAGCCGACTAGGGGGCTACAACACAGATACGCAGTATTTT.

V is TRBV7-9 and J is TRBJ2-7; no clear D gene. This CDR3 has 14 amino acids. With 1 base removed from V and 3 bases from J, the gap between germline ends came to 10 bases. In germline, CDR1 is SEHNR, CDR2 FQNEAQ (reference sequence). CDR3 residues: CASSLGAGFYEQYF. DNA for the CDR3: TGTGCCAGCAGCTTAGGCGCAGGATTCTACGAGCAGTACTTC. Based on the CDR3 plus reference TRBV7-9 and TRBJ2-7, the full variable domain is DTGVSQNPRHKITKRGQNVTFRCDPISEHNRLYWYRQTLGQGPEFLTYFQNEAQLEKSRLLSDRFSAERPKGSFSTLEIQRTEQGDSAMYLCASSLGAGFYEQYFGPGTRLTVT.

The gene calls are TRBV9 and TRBJ2-3, with D tentatively TRBD1 or TRBD2 (6 bases each). Trimming left V 0 bases short and J 0 bases short, with 14 bases between. This CDR3 region has 17 residues. CDR1 and CDR2 from the germline V gene are SGDLS and YYNGEE. As DNA, the CDR3 is TGTGCCAGCAGCGTAGATGGGTGGGGGGCGAGCACAGATACGCAGTATTTT. Protein sequence: CASSVDGWGASTDTQYF.

This chain links TRBV29-1 with TRBJ2-4; the D gene is possibly TRBD2 (5 bases). CDR1 and CDR2 (germline): SQVTM, ANQGSEA. The CDR3 runs 15 residues. The ends were cut back, 2 bases at V and 3 bases at J, with 14 bases in the middle. The CDR3 region has the DNA TGCAGCGTTGAAAGGTTCTGGGGAGACAAAAACATTCAGTACTTC. It codes for CSVERFWGDKNIQYF.

The chain combines TRBV6-2 or TRBV6-3 with TRBJ2-4; 7 nucleotides line up with TRBD1. J was trimmed by 0 bases and V by 4 bases; bases with no gene match: 3. Germline V gives CDR1 MNHEY, CDR2 SVGEGT. This CDR3 region has 15 residues. Written as DNA, the CDR3 is TGTGCCAGCAGTTCCACAGGGGTAGCCAAAAACATTCAGTACTTC. Amino acid sequence: CASSSTGVAKNIQYF.

This clonotype was seen only a few times. This chain uses TRBV12-3 or TRBV12-4 with TRBJ2-3; D perhaps matches TRBD2 (5 bases). The CDR3 is made up of 12 amino acids. The V gene lost 7 bases and the J gene lost 5 bases, with 10 bases spanning the gap. This chain's CDR3 is CASTPREDTQYF. CDR3 in DNA: TGTGCCAGCACCCCGAGGGAAGATACGCAGTATTTT.

The chain carries TRBV28 and TRBJ2-3; TRBD2 aligns across 10 bases. This CDR3 comprises 14 residues. Germline V gives CDR1 MDHEN, CDR2 SYDVKM. V lost 5 bases and J lost 5; bases outside the gene matches: 4. The CDR3 bases are TGTGCCAGCAGTAAGCGGGAGGGCCAAGATACGCAGTATTTT. Its translation is CASSKREGQDTQYF.

The chain uses TRBV2 and TRBJ2-5, with 10 bases identical to TRBD2. The CDR3 runs to 16 residues. V shed 6 bases and J 2 bases; nucleotides not matched to a gene: 9. Germline CDR1 is SNHLY and CDR2 is FYNNEI. CDR3 sequence (DNA): TGTGCCAGCAGGAAGACATTAGCGGGAGGTCAAGAGACCCAGTACTTC. It codes for CASRKTLAGGQETQYF.

In its sample, this clonotype was seen a few times. V and J are TRBV6-2 or TRBV6-3 and TRBJ1-1; D gene unclear. Germline-derived CDR1 and CDR2 are MNHEY and SVGEGT. The CDR3 totals 12 residues. Trimming shortened V by 0 bases and J by 5 bases, and 4 bases separated the two germline ends. CDR3 nucleotide sequence: TGTGCCAGCAGTTACTCGAGAACTGAAGCTTTCTTT. Protein sequence: CASSYSRTEAFF.

This chain links TRBV7-9 with TRBJ1-1, with D perhaps matching TRBD1 (5 bases). Trimming shortened V by 2 bases and J by 5 bases, and 15 bases separated the two germline ends. The CDR3 runs to 15 residues. Germline V gene lookup returns CDR1 SEHNR and CDR2 FQNEAQ (reference sequence). This CDR3 reads CASSLKTGGGTEAFF. CDR3 DNA sequence: TGTGCCAGCAGCTTAAAGACGGGGGGAGGAACTGAAGCTTTCTTT.

This clonotype occurred a few times. The chain joins TRBV7-9 to TRBJ2-5; D perhaps matches TRBD2 (7 bases). Trimming removed 3 bases at V and 1 base at J, with 12 bases between. Per germline, CDR1 SEHNR and CDR2 FQNEAQ (reference sequence). CDR3 size: 15 residues. The CDR3: CASSFRGASQETQYF. In DNA, the CDR3 is TGTGCCAGCAGCTTTCGGGGGGCCAGCCAAGAGACCCAGTACTTC. The full variable domain, rest sourced from reference TRBV7-9 and TRBJ2-5, is DTGVSQNPRHKITKRGQNVTFRCDPISEHNRLYWYRQTLGQGPEFLTYFQNEAQLEKSRLLSDRFSAERPKGSFSTLEIQRTEQGDSAMYLCASSFRGASQETQYFGPGTRLLVL.

The chain recombines TRBV5-1 with TRBJ1-4, with D perhaps TRBD1 (6 bases). Trimming stripped 3 bases from V and 7 bases from J, with 19 bases between. Germline loops: CDR1 SGHRS, CDR2 YFSETQ. CDR3 length: 16 amino acids. This CDR3 is CASSSPLQGSSEKLFF. In DNA form, the CDR3 reads TGCGCCAGCAGCTCCCCTCTACAGGGATCTTCTGAAAAACTGTTTTTT.

This clonotype came up once. CDR3 nucleotides: TGTGCCAGAAGCGGTTCGACTAGCGGGGCGACAGATACGCAGTATTTT. Residues: CARSGSTSGATDTQYF. The chain couples TRBV2 to TRBJ2-3; 11 bases map to TRBD2. The V gene's germline CDR1 is SNHLY and CDR2 FYNNEI. Unmatched junction bases numbered 11, after V lost 9 bases and J lost 3 bases. The CDR3 totals 16 residues.

This clonotype was seen a few times. The gene calls are TRBV7-9 and TRBJ2-5, with TRBD2 matching over 7 bases. CDR1 is SEHNR and CDR2 is FQNEAQ in the germline V gene (reference sequence). V dropped 3 bases and J dropped 4; count of bases not matched to a gene: 8. The CDR3 has 15 residues. CDR3 coding DNA: TGTGCCAGCAGCTTTAGGAGGAGGGAGGGAGAGACCCAGTACTTC. It codes for CASSFRRREGETQYF. The whole variable domain, filled in from reference TRBV7-9 and TRBJ2-5, reads DTGVSQNPRHKITKRGQNVTFRCDPISEHNRLYWYRQTLGQGPEFLTYFQNEAQLEKSRLLSDRFSAERPKGSFSTLEIQRTEQGDSAMYLCASSFRRREGETQYFGPGTRLLVL.

The chain combines TRBV28 with TRBJ2-1, with 9 bases identical to TRBD2. Germline CDR1 and CDR2: MDHEN and SYDVKM. With V trimmed by 2 bases and J by 10 bases, 6 bases remained unmatched. This CDR3 is built from 14 residues. CDR3 nucleotides: TGTGCCAGCAGTTTACGGCGGGGGGGACCAGAGCAGTTCTTC. It is translated as CASSLRRGGPEQFF.

J is TRBJ2-1 and V is TRBV7-3; 12 bases fit TRBD2. The CDR3 is 18 residues long. From germline, CDR1 is SGHTA and CDR2 FQGTGA. J gave up 6 bases and V 2 bases, and 11 bases lay outside the gene matches. CDR3 sequence reads: CASSLSPLAGGGANEQFF. The CDR3 bases are TGTGCCAGCAGCTTATCCCCACTAGCGGGGGGAGGTGCCAATGAGCAGTTCTTC.

V is TRBV15 and J is TRBJ1-6; D unclear. The CDR3 extends over 14 amino acids. Trimming pared 5 bases from V and 15 bases from J, leaving 20 bases between. Germline V lookup: CDR1 LNHNV, CDR2 YYDKDF (reference sequence). CDR3 coding DNA: TGTGCCACCAGCGGGGTTTATTCGGAGGAAGACCTCCACTTT. It yields the protein CATSGVYSEEDLHF.

This clonotype was seen more than once but under ten times. The rearrangement joins TRBV29-1 to TRBJ2-1; unclear D gene. The CDR3 loop spans 12 amino acids. CDR1 and CDR2 (germline): SQVTM, ANQGSEA. V was shortened by 0 bases and J by 10 bases, with 10 bases between the two germline ends. The CDR3 sequence: CSVEDPGAEQFF. The CDR3 DNA reads TGCAGCGTTGAAGATCCCGGAGCGGAGCAGTTCTTC.